The rows below give T cell receptor beta chains drawn from one sample of a study of OX40 agonist ivuxolimab in advanced cancers. Repertoires were generated with immunoSEQ multiplex PCR, while TCRdb's copy carries only in-frame clones and drops some. The sample records over 15,000 clones, about 81% being singletons. This specimen was CD4+ or CD8+ T cells sorted from blood, taken in a trial of the OX40 agonist ivuxolimab. Receptor source: an adult with an advanced solid tumor such as melanoma, head and neck, liver or kidney cancer. Both conserved end residues are part of each CDR3. D genes are given only for firm matches. Some rows have no size entry. The others give once, few or many, or a class for an expanded clone.

CDR3: CASSLEGGGQPQHF
DNA: TGTGCCAGCAGTTTGGAGGGGGGCGGGCAGCCCCAGCATTTT
size: few
V: TRBV28
D: NA
length: 14
J: TRBJ1-5

CDR3: CSVERREGGDTQYF
DNA: TGCAGCGTTGAAAGGCGGGAAGGGGGAGATACGCAGTATTTT
size: once
V: TRBV29-1
D: NA
length: 14
J: TRBJ2-3

CDR3: CASSYFRGGSYEQYF
DNA: TGTGCCAGCAGTTACTTTAGGGGAGGCTCCTACGAGCAGTACTTC
size: once
V: TRBV6-5
D: NA
length: 15
J: TRBJ2-7

CDR3: CASSHRQSAGEPYNEQFF
DNA: TGTGCCAGCAGCCACCGTCAGTCAGCGGGAGAACCCTACAATGAGCAGTTCTTC
size: NA
V: TRBV7-6
D: TRBD2
length: 18
J: TRBJ2-1

CDR3: CASSTEGRPSPLHF
DNA: TGTGCCAGTAGTACAGAAGGGAGGCCTTCACCCCTCCACTTT
size: NA
V: TRBV19
D: NA
length: 14
J: TRBJ1-6

CDR3: CASSLTPYRQVNSPLHF
DNA: TGTGCCAGCAGTTTAACCCCCTACCGACAGGTTAATTCACCCCTCCACTTT
size: NA
V: TRBV28
D: NA
length: 17
J: TRBJ1-6